These T cell receptor beta chains were read from a single sample in a study of T cell changes during pregnancy in multiple sclerosis. Only in-frame clones appear in the TCRdb table, and some are missing; sequencing was by immunoSEQ multiplex PCR. This table holds tens of thousands of clones, 75% to 95% found once. The material was CD4+ T cells from peripheral blood mononuclear cells, obtained in the third trimester of pregnancy. These receptors all stem from a female donor in good health, enrolled as a control in a pregnancy study. Both conserved end residues are part of each CDR3. The order of the fields is clone size, J gene, D gene, V gene, CDR3 protein, CDR3 DNA. D genes are given only for firm matches. Some rows mark clone size as missing; the rest say once, few, many or name a class of expanded clone.

>once|TRBJ2-3|TRBD1|TRBV5-4
CASSLGTGYTDTQYF
TGTGCCAGCAGCTTGGGGACAGGGTACACAGATACGCAGTATTTT
>NA|TRBJ2-5|TRBD1|TRBV11-3
CASSSWTGPVETQYF
TGTGCCAGCAGCTCATGGACAGGGCCCGTGGAGACCCAGTACTTC
>NA|TRBJ1-2|NA|TRBV2
CASSGHPLQLNYGYTF
TGTGCCAGCAGCGGACACCCACTGCAACTTAACTATGGCTACACCTTC
>NA|TRBJ2-5|NA|TRBV15
CATSRDGQAQGTQYF
TGTGCCACCAGCAGAGATGGGCAGGCACAGGGGACCCAGTACTTC
>NA|TRBJ1-4|TRBD1|TRBV5-1
CASSLGLTGDYSEKLFF
TGCGCCAGCAGCTTGGGCCTGACAGGGGATTACAGTGAAAAACTGTTTTTT
>NA|TRBJ2-3|NA|TRBV9
CASSAGTLGPDTQYF
TGTGCCAGCAGCGCCGGGACTCTCGGTCCGGATACGCAGTATTTT
>NA|TRBJ1-1|TRBD1|TRBV10-3
CAISPGTVEAFF
TGTGCCATCAGCCCAGGGACAGTAGAAGCTTTCTTT
>NA|TRBJ2-1|NA|TRBV20-1
CSASRGSEQFF
TGCAGTGCTAGTAGGGGAAGTGAGCAGTTCTTC
>NA|TRBJ1-1|NA|TRBV2
CASSVQGNTEAFF
TGTGCCAGCAGTGTACAGGGGAACACTGAAGCTTTCTTT
>NA|TRBJ2-2|TRBD1|TRBV9
CASSETGVNTGELFF
TGTGCCAGCAGCGAGACAGGGGTGAACACCGGGGAGCTGTTTTTT
>NA|TRBJ2-1|TRBD2|TRBV28
CASSLREGLYNEQFF
TGTGCCAGCAGTTTGCGGGAGGGCCTTTACAATGAGCAGTTCTTC
>NA|TRBJ1-1|NA|TRBV27
CASTPKQGLYTEAFF
TGTGCCAGCACCCCAAAACAGGGATTGTACACTGAAGCTTTCTTT
>NA|TRBJ2-7|NA|TRBV7-2
CASSPGTLYEQYF
TGTGCCAGCAGCCCAGGGACACTCTACGAGCAGTACTTC
>NA|TRBJ2-1|TRBD2|TRBV7-8
CASSPRLAAYNEQFF
TGTGCCAGCAGCCCCCGACTAGCGGCCTACAATGAGCAGTTCTTC
>NA|TRBJ2-3|TRBD2|TRBV11-2
CASSIGLVDTQYF
TGTGCCAGCAGCATCGGACTAGTCGATACGCAGTATTTT
>NA|TRBJ1-2|TRBD1|TRBV5-1
CASSFDRDYGYTF
TGCGCCAGCAGCTTTGACAGGGACTATGGCTACACCTTC
>NA|TRBJ2-7|NA|TRBV7-3
CASSSQGGYEQYF
TGTGCCAGCAGCTCCCAAGGCGGCTACGAGCAGTACTTC
>NA|TRBJ2-1|NA|TRBV6-4
CASSRTPYNEQFF
TGTGCCAGCTCAAGGACTCCCTACAATGAGCAGTTCTTC
>NA|TRBJ2-7|NA|TRBV5-6
CASSFPGLAYEQYF
TGTGCCAGCAGCTTCCCCGGGTTGGCCTACGAGCAGTACTTC
>NA|TRBJ2-1|TRBD2|TRBV9
CASSVGPLAGVDNEQFF
TGTGCCAGCAGCGTAGGGCCACTAGCGGGGGTCGACAATGAGCAGTTCTTC
>NA|TRBJ2-4|NA|TRBV9
CASSVASGPLAKNIQYF
TGTGCCAGCAGCGTAGCAAGTGGGCCGTTAGCCAAAAACATTCAGTACTTC
>NA|TRBJ2-1|NA|TRBV4-1
CAKRSSSDEQFF
TGCGCCAAGCGCAGCAGTAGCGATGAGCAGTTCTTC
>NA|TRBJ2-5|NA|TRBV6-4
CASMEGEGPETQYF
TGTGCCAGCATGGAGGGTGAGGGCCCAGAGACCCAGTACTTC
>NA|TRBJ2-5|TRBD1|TRBV29-1
CSVDPGQGAGETQYF
TGCAGCGTGGACCCGGGACAGGGGGCCGGAGAGACCCAGTACTTC
>NA|TRBJ1-2|NA|TRBV10-3
CAISERQDLRGYTF
TGTGCCATCAGTGAGCGACAGGACCTCCGTGGCTACACCTTC
>NA|TRBJ2-7|TRBD2|TRBV5-1
CASSSTSGIYEQYF
TGCGCCAGCAGCTCAACTAGCGGTATCTACGAGCAGTACTTC
>NA|TRBJ2-6|TRBD1|TRBV27
CASRGQGGSGANVLTF
TGTGCCAGCCGGGGACAGGGAGGCTCTGGGGCCAACGTCCTGACTTTC
>few|TRBJ1-5|NA|TRBV19
CASSIDRQNNQPQHF
TGTGCCAGTAGTATAGACCGACAGAACAATCAGCCCCAGCATTTT
>NA|TRBJ1-4|NA|TRBV6-5
CASSYSGEKLFF
TGTGCCAGCAGTTACAGCGGTGAAAAACTGTTTTTT
>NA|TRBJ2-7|TRBD2|TRBV4-1
CASSQVGLAGGAIEQYF
TGCGCCAGCAGCCAAGTTGGGCTAGCGGGAGGGGCCATCGAGCAGTACTTC
>NA|TRBJ2-7|TRBD1|TRBV27
CASSLLGQGSIRDEQYF
TGTGCCAGCAGTTTATTAGGACAGGGGTCGATTCGGGACGAGCAGTACTTC
>NA|TRBJ1-1|TRBD1|TRBV5-8
CASSLGGTVNTEAFF
TGTGCCAGCAGCTTGGGTGGGACAGTGAACACTGAAGCTTTCTTT
>NA|TRBJ2-7|TRBD2|TRBV6-1
CASSDSGGAYEQYF
TGTGCCAGCAGTGATAGCGGGGGGGCCTACGAGCAGTACTTC
>NA|TRBJ1-6|TRBD1|TRBV6-1
CASSRTGSDSPLHF
TGTGCCAGCAGTCGGACAGGGAGTGATTCACCCCTCCACTTT
>NA|TRBJ2-1|NA|TRBV7-9
CASSLGPRVIHNEQFF
TGTGCCAGCAGCTTAGGTCCCAGGGTCATCCACAATGAGCAGTTCTTC
>NA|TRBJ1-5|TRBD1|TRBV18
CASSPQGQENQPQHF
TGTGCCAGCTCACCACAGGGACAGGAGAATCAGCCCCAGCATTTT
>NA|TRBJ2-1|TRBD1|TRBV27
CASIRTPSQGARNEQFF
TGTGCCAGCATTAGGACCCCCAGTCAGGGGGCGAGGAATGAGCAGTTCTTC
>NA|TRBJ2-7|TRBD2|TRBV10-3
CAIRSGANSREDDEQYF
TGTGCCATCAGGTCCGGGGCCAACTCGCGGGAGGACGACGAGCAGTACTTC
>NA|TRBJ2-1|TRBD2|TRBV11-2
CASSKGFSGVSYNEQFF
TGTGCCAGCAGCAAAGGGTTTAGCGGGGTTTCCTACAATGAGCAGTTCTTC
>NA|TRBJ2-7|TRBD2|TRBV6-5
CASSSGLAGSYEQYF
TGTGCCAGCAGTTCCGGACTAGCGGGATCCTACGAGCAGTACTTC